These 30 T cell receptor beta chains originate from one sample sequenced in a study of Ad26.COV2.S vaccination and SARS-CoV-2 variants. Treatment: around 19 received Ad26.COV2.S at low or high dose, single or two shots; about five received placebo; per-sample allocation not given. Day 63 following the first vaccine or placebo injection was when the samples were taken. Libraries were prepared by immunoSEQ multiplex PCR; TCRdb keeps only in-frame clonotypes and omits some of them. The sample lists hundreds of thousands of clones; around 87% were seen once. Material: peripheral blood, obtained in a trial of Ad26.COV2.S vaccine versus placebo. The origin of the receptors is a person between 18 and 65 years old who received the Ad26.COV2.S COVID-19 vaccine or a placebo.

The chain couples TRBV10-3 to TRBJ2-2; maybe TRBD2 (6 bases). Germline loops: CDR1 ENHRY, CDR2 SYGVKD. V was cut by 4 bases and J by 0 bases, with 6 bases left in between. The length of the CDR3 is 14 residues. The DNA for the CDR3 is TGTGCCATCAGTGGCGGGGCGAACACCGGGGAGCTGTTTTTT. Translation: CAISGGANTGELFF.

The V and J genes are TRBV20-1 and TRBJ1-4; possible D gene TRBD1, 5 bases. There are 16 residues in the CDR3. Germline V gene sequence: CDR1 DFQATT, CDR2 SNEGSKA (reference sequence). Trimming removed 3 bases at V and 1 base at J, with 15 bases between. CDR3 residues: CSASGGEARTNEKLFF. CDR3 nucleotides: TGCAGTGCTAGTGGGGGGGAGGCACGAACTAATGAAAAACTGTTTTTT.

CDR3 in DNA: TGCGCCAGCAGCTTGGTGGGGGCTAATGAAAAACTGTTTTTT. This sequence encodes CASSLVGANEKLFF. The chain is built from TRBV5-1 and TRBJ1-4; D is perhaps TRBD1 (5 bases). The germline V and J ends were trimmed by 0 bases and 3 bases, with 6 bases remaining between them. The CDR3 length is 14 residues. Looked up from germline, CDR1 is SGHRS and CDR2 is YFSETQ.

This clone was observed a single time. The chain recombines TRBV5-5 with TRBJ2-4, with D maybe TRBD2 (6 bases). This CDR3 comprises 14 residues. Trimming took off 4 bases at V and 5 bases at J, with 13 bases between the two ends. CDR1 is SGHKS, CDR2 YYEKEE, per germline (reference sequence). This CDR3 is CASSTAGGENIQYF. Here the CDR3 DNA reads TGTGCCAGCAGCACCGCTGGAGGGGAAAACATTCAGTACTTC.

There are a few counts of this clone. V is TRBV29-1 and J is TRBJ2-5; 9 bases align to TRBD2. Germline CDR1 SQVTM, CDR2 ANQGSEA. Trimming at V came to 5 bases and at J to 2 bases, leaving 12 bases not matched to a gene. The CDR3 is 16 amino acids. The CDR3 DNA reads as TGCAGCGTTCATTGGGGTAGCGGGGGTCCTCAAGAGACCCAGTACTTC. This gives the protein CSVHWGSGGPQETQYF.

The chain uses TRBV12-3 or TRBV12-4 and TRBJ2-2; D is uncertain. The CDR3 is 13 amino acids. Trimming left V 1 base short and J 6 bases short, with 6 bases between. DNA for the CDR3: TGTGCCAGCAGTTTAGTTCGGCCCGGGGAGCTGTTTTTT. Protein product: CASSLVRPGELFF.

The chain combines TRBV9 with TRBJ2-7, with D hard to call. Germline lookup yields CDR1 SGDLS and CDR2 YYNGEE. This CDR3 is built from 14 residues. Trimming removed 0 bases from V and 1 base from J, with 8 bases in between. The DNA for the CDR3 is TGTGCCAGCAGCGTAGACGCAGGATCCTACGAGCAGTACTTC. Amino acid sequence: CASSVDAGSYEQYF.

In its sample, this clone was seen once. This chain uses TRBV3-1 (or the pseudogene TRBV3-2) with TRBJ2-7, with 8 positions matching TRBD2. The V and J ends lost 3 bases and 3 bases, in that order; junction bases with no gene match: 4. CDR3 size: 14 residues. CDR1 is LGHDT, CDR2 YNNKEL, per germline (reference sequence). CDR3 nucleotide sequence: TGTGCCAGCAGCCAGCGGGGGGCCAGCTACGAGCAGTACTTC. Protein sequence: CASSQRGASYEQYF.

CDR3 sequence: CAWSAYNYNEQFF. The CDR3 nucleotides read TGTGCCTGGAGCGCCTACAACTACAATGAGCAGTTCTTC. The rearrangement joins TRBV30 to TRBJ2-1; D is uncertain. CDR1 is GTSNPN and CDR2 is SVGIG in the germline V gene (reference sequence). V was trimmed by 3 bases and J by 3 bases, leaving 9 bases between them. The CDR3 spans 13 residues. The full variable domain, completed using reference TRBV30 and TRBJ2-1, is SQTIHQWPATLVQPVGSPLSLECTVEGTSNPNLYWYRQAAGRGLQLLFYSVGIGQISSEVPQNLSASRPQDRQFILSSKKLLLSDSGFYLCAWSAYNYNEQFFGPGTRLTVL.

The J gene is TRBJ2-1, the V gene TRBV5-1, with 7 bases aligning to TRBD2. V trimming: 5 bases; J trimming: 0 bases; junction bases outside the gene matches: 8. Germline loops: CDR1 SGHRS, CDR2 YFSETQ. The CDR3 is made up of 16 amino acids. The CDR3 coding sequence is TGCGCCAGCAGGCCGGGTCGGACTAGCTCCTACAATGAGCAGTTCTTC. Amino acid sequence: CASRPGRTSSYNEQFF. The full variable domain, with the rest looked up from reference TRBV5-1 and TRBJ2-1, is KAGVTQTPRYLIKTRGQQVTLSCSPISGHRSVSWYQQTPGQGLQFLFEYFSETQRNKGNFPGRFSGRQFSNSRSEMNVSTLELGDSALYLCASRPGRTSSYNEQFFGPGTRLTVL.

The chain recombines TRBV27 with TRBJ1-2; perhaps TRBD1 as D (5 bases). Germline V gives CDR1 MNHEY, CDR2 SMNVEV (reference sequence). V lost 3 bases and J 8 bases, leaving 19 bases between the germline ends. The CDR3 has 15 residues. As DNA, the CDR3 is TGTGCCAGCAGTTTTCGGCAGGGAGGTACCGTGGGCTACACCTTC. Translating gives CASSFRQGGTVGYTF.

The chain uses TRBV5-1 and TRBJ1-2, with 8 bases aligning to TRBD1. The CDR3 is 13 residues long. With V trimmed by 2 bases and J by 6 bases, 3 bases remained unmatched. Germline assignment: CDR1 SGHRS and CDR2 YFSETQ. The DNA of the CDR3 is TGCGCCAGCAGCTTCTCAGGGGGCCATGGCTACACCTTC. Amino acids: CASSFSGGHGYTF. The full variable domain, its missing parts supplied by reference TRBV5-1 and TRBJ1-2, is KAGVTQTPRYLIKTRGQQVTLSCSPISGHRSVSWYQQTPGQGLQFLFEYFSETQRNKGNFPGRFSGRQFSNSRSEMNVSTLELGDSALYLCASSFSGGHGYTFGSGTRLTVV.

The CDR3 is CASRRTRTGDEQYF. In nucleotides, the CDR3 is TGTGCCAGTAGGAGAACCAGGACAGGGGACGAGCAGTACTTC. This chain uses TRBV19 with TRBJ2-7, with 9 bases fitting TRBD1. Germline values: CDR1 LNHDA, CDR2 SQIVND (reference sequence). V gave up 6 bases and J gave up 5 bases; unmatched junction bases: 8. This CDR3 region has 14 residues. The full variable domain, completed using reference TRBV19 and TRBJ2-7, is DGGITQSPKYLFRKEGQNVTLSCEQNLNHDAMYWYRQDPGQGLRLIYYSQIVNDFQKGDIAEGYSVSREKKESFPLTVTSAQKNPTAFYLCASRRTRTGDEQYFGPGTRLTVT.

The chain combines TRBV3-1 (or the pseudogene TRBV3-2) with TRBJ2-3, with 9 bases that match TRBD2. Germline CDR1 and CDR2: LGHDT and YNNKEL (reference sequence). The CDR3 is 16 amino acids. J lost 7 bases, V lost 0 bases, and 8 bases had no gene match. CDR3 amino acids: CASSQDTAGGSNTQYF. The CDR3 region has the DNA TGTGCCAGCAGCCAAGATACAGCGGGAGGATCAAATACGCAGTATTTT.

This clone is a singleton in its sample. V gene TRBV10-3 combines with J gene TRBJ2-5; D is perhaps TRBD1 (6 bases). Germline CDR1 and CDR2: ENHRY and SYGVKD. This CDR3 contains 11 residues. Trimming shortened V by 6 bases and J by 7 bases, and 9 bases separated the two germline ends. CDR3 nucleotides: TGTGCCATCAGCTCCAGGGGGACCCAGTACTTC. This encodes CAISSRGTQYF.

V is TRBV5-1 and J is TRBJ2-6; no clear D. Germline loops: CDR1 SGHRS, CDR2 YFSETQ. V gave up 3 bases and J gave up 2 bases, with 12 bases separating them. This CDR3 comprises 16 residues. The CDR3 protein is CASSYSPGPGANVLTF. CDR3 DNA: TGCGCCAGCAGCTACAGCCCAGGTCCTGGGGCCAACGTCCTGACTTTC. Supplemented by reference TRBV5-1 and TRBJ2-6, the full variable domain reads KAGVTQTPRYLIKTRGQQVTLSCSPISGHRSVSWYQQTPGQGLQFLFEYFSETQRNKGNFPGRFSGRQFSNSRSEMNVSTLELGDSALYLCASSYSPGPGANVLTFGAGSRLTVL.

V gene TRBV28 combines with J gene TRBJ1-5, with D hard to call. This CDR3 contains 16 residues. Germline CDR1 reads MDHEN; CDR2 reads SYDVKM. V lost 7 bases and J lost 0, with 16 bases in between. The CDR3 nucleotides are TGTGCCAGCATTCCACTGACTGATTATAGCAATCAGCCCCAGCATTTT. This encodes CASIPLTDYSNQPQHF.

The genes are TRBV11-2 and TRBJ2-1; 7 positions agree with TRBD1. The CDR3 length is 15 residues. Germline values: CDR1 SGHAT, CDR2 FQNNGV. Trimming cost V 2 bases and J 1 base; bases outside gene matches: 2. The CDR3 here is CASSLRDRSYNEQFF. The CDR3 nucleotides read TGTGCCAGCAGCTTACGGGACAGATCCTACAATGAGCAGTTCTTC.

The gene calls are TRBV19 and TRBJ2-7; D might be TRBD1 or TRBD2, each matching 6 bases. The ends were cut back, 3 bases at V and 2 bases at J, with 11 bases in the middle. This CDR3 has 14 residues. Germline V gene lookup returns CDR1 LNHDA and CDR2 SQIVND (reference sequence). CDR3 amino acids: CASSIEEGAYEQYF. The CDR3 nucleotides read TGTGCCAGTAGTATTGAGGAGGGGGCCTACGAGCAGTACTTC.

This clone was detected once. The chain combines TRBV19 with TRBJ1-1; no clear D. CDR3 length equals 13 residues. From germline, CDR1 is LNHDA and CDR2 SQIVND (reference sequence). Trimming shortened V by 8 bases and J by 4 bases, and 14 bases separated the two germline ends. In nucleotides, the CDR3 is TGTGCCAGTTCAATCGGGCGTGGCACTGAAGCTTTCTTT. Encoded protein: CASSIGRGTEAFF.

The chain recombines TRBV3-1 (or the pseudogene TRBV3-2) with TRBJ2-3; 7 bases map to TRBD2. Germline V gives CDR1 LGHDT, CDR2 YNNKEL (reference sequence). CDR3 length equals 13 residues. V was pared by 4 bases and J by 9 bases, with 7 bases of the junction left unmatched. Here the CDR3 reads CASSLAGVGTQYF. The CDR3, as DNA: TGTGCCAGCAGCCTGGCGGGGGTGGGCACGCAGTATTTT.

This clone was counted once. V and J are TRBV27 and TRBJ2-7; TRBD1 matches 9 bases. J lost 6 bases, V lost 4 bases, and 7 bases had no gene match. Germline CDR1 MNHEY, CDR2 SMNVEV (reference sequence). CDR3 length equals 14 residues. CDR3 residues: CASSSRQGGGEQYF. In nucleotides, the CDR3 is TGTGCCAGCAGTTCCCGACAGGGGGGGGGCGAGCAGTACTTC.

This sequence joins TRBV7-8 and TRBJ2-7, with a tentative D call TRBD1 (6 bases). V shed 5 bases and J shed 1 base, with 15 bases lying between them. The CDR3 sequence is 15 residues long. The germline V gene has CDR1 SGHVS and CDR2 FQNEAQ. The CDR3 loop reads CASSQSRDISYEQYF. Written as DNA, the CDR3 is TGTGCCAGCAGCCAATCCCGGGACATATCCTACGAGCAGTACTTC.

The V gene is TRBV19, the J gene TRBJ2-2; D may be TRBD2 (5 bases). Germline V gene sequence: CDR1 LNHDA, CDR2 SQIVND (reference sequence). The V and J ends lost 7 bases and 1 base respectively, with 16 bases between them. The CDR3 has 16 residues. This CDR3 is CASTPQIGKNTGELFF. As DNA, the CDR3 is TGTGCCAGTACCCCCCAAATCGGGAAGAACACCGGGGAGCTGTTTTTT.

The CDR3 DNA is TGTGCCAGCAGCCCCGGGCACGGGGAGGGAGATACGCAGTATTTT. It specifies CASSPGHGEGDTQYF. This chain links TRBV7-8 with TRBJ2-3; 7 nucleotides match TRBD2. Germline V gene lookup returns CDR1 SGHVS and CDR2 FQNEAQ. V lost 5 bases and J lost 5; bases outside the gene matches: 10. This CDR3 has 15 amino acids.

The V gene is TRBV27, the J gene TRBJ1-2, with 9 bases that match TRBD1. The CDR3 is 14 amino acids. The V gene end was trimmed by 6 bases and the J gene end by 4 bases; junction bases not matched to a gene: 6. Germline CDR1 is MNHEY and CDR2 is SMNVEV (reference sequence). In nucleotides, the CDR3 is TGTGCCAGCAGCCGGACAGGGGCGGGCTATGGCTACACCTTC. As protein: CASSRTGAGYGYTF.

The chain combines TRBV6-5 with TRBJ1-1; tentative D call: TRBD1 (5 bases). CDR3 size: 13 residues. Germline V gene lookup returns CDR1 MNHEY and CDR2 SVGAGI. V was shortened by 6 bases and J by 11 bases, with 19 bases between the two germline ends. CDR3 nucleotide sequence: TGTGCCAGCAGCATTATTTGGGGGGATAAGGCTTTCTTT. Its translation: CASSIIWGDKAFF.

The CDR3 nucleotides are TGTGCTAGTGGTCCAAACCGGGACAGGGTCCTGGACACTGAAGCTTTCTTT. It encodes CASGPNRDRVLDTEAFF. The gene calls are TRBV12-5 and TRBJ1-1; 9 bases match TRBD1. CDR3 size: 17 residues. From germline, CDR1 is LGHNT and CDR2 FRNRAP. The trim removed 5 bases at V and 3 bases at J, leaving 13 bases unmatched.

This clone appeared once. This chain connects TRBV5-8 to TRBJ1-6; 7 bases align to TRBD1. Germline CDR1 is SGHTS and CDR2 is YDEGEE. V trimming: 4 bases; J trimming: 9 bases; junction bases outside the gene matches: 13. The CDR3 sequence is 16 residues long. As DNA, the CDR3 is TGTGCCAGCAGCCCATATGCGGGACAGAAAGGTTCACCCCTCCACTTT. This gives the protein CASSPYAGQKGSPLHF. The full variable domain, completed using reference TRBV5-8 and TRBJ1-6, is EAGVTQSPTHLIKTRGQQATLRCSPISGHTSVYWYQQALGLGLQFLLWYDEGEERNRGNFPPRFSGRQFPNYSSELNVNALELEDSALYLCASSPYAGQKGSPLHFGNGTRLTVT.

V usage is TRBV19 and J usage is TRBJ1-5; D unresolved. The CDR3 runs to 13 residues. Germline V gene lookup returns CDR1 LNHDA and CDR2 SQIVND (reference sequence). The V end was cut by 5 bases, the J end by 7 bases, with 12 bases between. The CDR3 loop is CASSGLRAQPQHF. The CDR3 DNA reads TGTGCCAGTAGTGGACTCCGGGCCCAGCCCCAGCATTTT.